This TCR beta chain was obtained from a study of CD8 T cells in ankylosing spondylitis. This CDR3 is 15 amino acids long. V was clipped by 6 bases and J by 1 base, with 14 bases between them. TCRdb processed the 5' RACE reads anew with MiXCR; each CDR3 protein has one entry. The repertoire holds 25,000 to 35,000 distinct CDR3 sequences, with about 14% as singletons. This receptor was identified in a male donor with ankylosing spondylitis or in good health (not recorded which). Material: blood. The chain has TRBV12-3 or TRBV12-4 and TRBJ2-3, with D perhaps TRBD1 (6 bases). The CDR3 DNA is TGTGCCAGCAGCTTTCAGGGGATGGGCACAGATACGCAGTATTTT. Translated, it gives CASSFQGMGTDTQYF.